The present T cell receptor (beta chain) was sequenced within a study of radiotherapy plus CTLA-4 blockade in lung cancer. About the study: Patients showed objective responses in 18% of cases and disease control in 30% to 40%. General observations from the study: Response was reportedly best predicted by early blood T cell clone dynamics, with interferon-beta. There was expansion of tumor-derived TCR clones in blood after radiotherapy plus ipilimumab.

With V trimmed by 0 bases and J by 2 bases, 4 bases remained unmatched. Germline CDR1 reads KGHSH; CDR2 reads LQKENI. This CDR3 is built from 16 residues. In regard to this clone: The antigen is undetermined.

Assay: immunoSEQ multiplex PCR; the TCRdb copy retains only in-frame clones and omits some. This table holds 90,000 or so clones, under 90% found once. Chemo-refractory metastatic non-small-cell lung cancer patients were treated with focal radiation plus CTLA-4 blockade with ipilimumab. The origin of this receptor is a human donor with non-small cell lung cancer who had stable disease on radiotherapy plus ipilimumab. The chain links TRBV18 to TRBJ2-3; 8 bases line up with TRBD2. This sample comprised peripheral blood, obtained from a patient treated with radiotherapy plus ipilimumab. The CDR3 spells CASSPPAGGLTDTQYF. CDR3 nucleotide sequence: TGTGCCAGCTCACCACCGGCGGGGGGCCTCACAGATACGCAGTATTTT. Looking up the rest from reference TRBV18 and TRBJ2-3 gives the full variable domain: NAGVMQNPRHLVRRRGQEARLRCSPMKGHSHVYWYRQLPEEGLKFMVYLQKENIIDESGMPKERFSAEFPKEGPSILRIQQVVRGDSAAYFCASSPPAGGLTDTQYFGPGTRLTVL.